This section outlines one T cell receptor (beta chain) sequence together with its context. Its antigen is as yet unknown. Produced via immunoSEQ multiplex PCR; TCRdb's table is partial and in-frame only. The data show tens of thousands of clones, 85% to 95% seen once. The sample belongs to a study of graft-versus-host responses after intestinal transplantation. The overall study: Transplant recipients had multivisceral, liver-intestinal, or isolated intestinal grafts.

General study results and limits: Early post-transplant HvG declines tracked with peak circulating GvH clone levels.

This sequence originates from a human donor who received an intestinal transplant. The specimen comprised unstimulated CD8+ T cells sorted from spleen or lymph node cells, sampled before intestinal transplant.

In nucleotides, the CDR3 is TGTGCCACCAGCAGAGATTTGGGGGCCGGTGGCTACACCTTC. Translated: CATSRDLGAGGYTF. The chain carries TRBV15 and TRBJ1-2, with a possible D match to TRBD1 (6 bases). Germline-derived CDR1 and CDR2 are LNHNV and YYDKDF (reference sequence). The CDR3 consists of 14 residues. V shed 0 bases and J shed 7 bases, with 12 bases lying between them. Full variable domain (rest looked up from reference TRBV15 and TRBJ1-2): DAMVIQNPRYQVTQFGKPVTLSCSQTLNHNVMYWYQQKSSQAPKLLFHYYDKDFNNEADTPDNFQSRRPNTSFCFLDIRSPGLGDTAMYLCATSRDLGAGGYTFGSGTRLTVV.